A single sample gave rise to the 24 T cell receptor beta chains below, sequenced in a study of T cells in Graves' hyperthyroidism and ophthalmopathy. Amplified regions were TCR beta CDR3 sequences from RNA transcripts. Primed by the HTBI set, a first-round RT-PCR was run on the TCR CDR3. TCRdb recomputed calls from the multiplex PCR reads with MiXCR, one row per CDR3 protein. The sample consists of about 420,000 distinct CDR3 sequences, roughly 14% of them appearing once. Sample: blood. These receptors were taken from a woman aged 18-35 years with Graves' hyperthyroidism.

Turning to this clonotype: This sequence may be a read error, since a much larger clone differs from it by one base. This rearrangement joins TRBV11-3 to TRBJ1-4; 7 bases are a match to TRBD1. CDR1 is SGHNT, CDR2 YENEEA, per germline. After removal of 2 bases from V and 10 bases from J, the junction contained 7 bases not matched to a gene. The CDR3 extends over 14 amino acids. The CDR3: CASSLLQGCGKLFF. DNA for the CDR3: TGTGCCAGCAGCTTACTACAGGGGTGTGGAAAACTGTTTTTT.

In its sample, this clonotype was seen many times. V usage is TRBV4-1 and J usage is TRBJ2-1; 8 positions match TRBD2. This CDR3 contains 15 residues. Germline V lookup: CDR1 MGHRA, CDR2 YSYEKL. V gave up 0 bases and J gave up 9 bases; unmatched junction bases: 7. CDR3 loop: CASSQEGREVPEQFF. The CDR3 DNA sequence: TGCGCCAGCAGCCAAGAGGGGCGGGAGGTTCCTGAGCAGTTCTTC.

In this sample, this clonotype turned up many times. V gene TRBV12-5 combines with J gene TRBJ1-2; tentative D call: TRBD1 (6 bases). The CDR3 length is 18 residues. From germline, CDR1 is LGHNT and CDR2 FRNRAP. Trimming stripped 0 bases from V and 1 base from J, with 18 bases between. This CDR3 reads CASGLVPDGTIRNYGYTF. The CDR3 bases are TGTGCTAGTGGTTTGGTACCTGATGGGACAATCCGTAACTATGGCTACACCTTC.

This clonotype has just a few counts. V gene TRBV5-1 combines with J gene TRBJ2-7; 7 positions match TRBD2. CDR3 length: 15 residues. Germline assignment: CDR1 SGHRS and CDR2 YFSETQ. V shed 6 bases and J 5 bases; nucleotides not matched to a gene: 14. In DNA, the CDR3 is TGCGCCAGCACCCCTGAGGGCGGGAGAACGGACGAGCAGTACTTC. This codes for CASTPEGGRTDEQYF.

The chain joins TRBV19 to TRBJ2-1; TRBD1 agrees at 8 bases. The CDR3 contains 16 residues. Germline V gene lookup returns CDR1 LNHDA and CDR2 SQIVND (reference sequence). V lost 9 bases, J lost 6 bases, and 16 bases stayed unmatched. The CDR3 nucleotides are TGTGCCAGCAGCCCACCGATCCAGGGGGCTTCCAATGAGCAGTTCTTC. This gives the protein CASSPPIQGASNEQFF.

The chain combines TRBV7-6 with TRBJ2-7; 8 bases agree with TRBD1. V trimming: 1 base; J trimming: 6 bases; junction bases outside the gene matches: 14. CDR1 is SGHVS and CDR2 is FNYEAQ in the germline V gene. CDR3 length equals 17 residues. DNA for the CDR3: TGTGCCAGCAGCTTAGAAGGGGGCCCCAGGACAGGGTCCGAGCAGTACTTC. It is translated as CASSLEGGPRTGSEQYF.

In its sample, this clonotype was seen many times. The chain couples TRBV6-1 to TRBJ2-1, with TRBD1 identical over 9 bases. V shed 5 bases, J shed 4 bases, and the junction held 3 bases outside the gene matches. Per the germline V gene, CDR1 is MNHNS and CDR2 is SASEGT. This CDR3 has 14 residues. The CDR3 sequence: CASSRQGVYNEQFF. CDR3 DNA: TGTGCCAGCAGTCGACAGGGGGTTTACAATGAGCAGTTCTTC.

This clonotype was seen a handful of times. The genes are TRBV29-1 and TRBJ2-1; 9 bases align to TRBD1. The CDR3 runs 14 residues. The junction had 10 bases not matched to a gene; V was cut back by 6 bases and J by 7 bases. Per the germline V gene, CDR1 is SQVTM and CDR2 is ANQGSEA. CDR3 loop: CSVAGTGRVNEQFF. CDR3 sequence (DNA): TGCAGCGTGGCCGGGACAGGGCGAGTTAATGAGCAGTTCTTC.

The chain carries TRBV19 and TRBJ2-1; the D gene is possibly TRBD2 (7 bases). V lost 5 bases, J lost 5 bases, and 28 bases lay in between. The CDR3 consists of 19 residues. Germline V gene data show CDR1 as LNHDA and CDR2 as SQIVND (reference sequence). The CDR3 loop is CASSPTSWAGAHTNNEQFF. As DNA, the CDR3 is TGTGCCAGTAGTCCTACCTCCTGGGCGGGGGCCCACACTAACAATGAGCAGTTCTTC. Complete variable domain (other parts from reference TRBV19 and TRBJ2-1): DGGITQSPKYLFRKEGQNVTLSCEQNLNHDAMYWYRQDPGQGLRLIYYSQIVNDFQKGDIAEGYSVSREKKESFPLTVTSAQKNPTAFYLCASSPTSWAGAHTNNEQFFGPGTRLTVL.

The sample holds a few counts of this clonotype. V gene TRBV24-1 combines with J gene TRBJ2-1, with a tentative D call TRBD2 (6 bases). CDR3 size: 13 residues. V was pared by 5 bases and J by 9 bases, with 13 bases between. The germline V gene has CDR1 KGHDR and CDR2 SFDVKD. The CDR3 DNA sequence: TGTGCCACCAGTGTGTCGGGAGTAGGTGAGCAGTTCTTC. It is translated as CATSVSGVGEQFF.

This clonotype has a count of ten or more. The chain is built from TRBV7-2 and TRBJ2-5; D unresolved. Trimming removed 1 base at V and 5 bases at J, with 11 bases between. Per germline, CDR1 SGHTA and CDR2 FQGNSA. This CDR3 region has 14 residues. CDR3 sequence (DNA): TGTGCCAGCAGCTTAGGGGTTATGGTGGAGACCCAGTACTTC. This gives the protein CASSLGVMVETQYF.

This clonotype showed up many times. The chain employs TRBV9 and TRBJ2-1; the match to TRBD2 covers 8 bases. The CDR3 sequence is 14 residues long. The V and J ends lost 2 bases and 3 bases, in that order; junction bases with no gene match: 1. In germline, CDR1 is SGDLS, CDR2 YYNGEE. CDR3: CASSVGGDYNEQFF. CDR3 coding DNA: TGTGCCAGCAGCGTCGGGGGGGACTACAATGAGCAGTTCTTC.

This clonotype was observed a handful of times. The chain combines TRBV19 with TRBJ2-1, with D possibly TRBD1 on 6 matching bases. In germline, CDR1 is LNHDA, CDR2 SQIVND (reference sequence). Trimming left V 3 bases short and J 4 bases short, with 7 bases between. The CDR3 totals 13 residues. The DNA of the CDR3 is TGTGCCAGTAGTATCCAGGGGTACAATGAGCAGTTCTTC. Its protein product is CASSIQGYNEQFF.

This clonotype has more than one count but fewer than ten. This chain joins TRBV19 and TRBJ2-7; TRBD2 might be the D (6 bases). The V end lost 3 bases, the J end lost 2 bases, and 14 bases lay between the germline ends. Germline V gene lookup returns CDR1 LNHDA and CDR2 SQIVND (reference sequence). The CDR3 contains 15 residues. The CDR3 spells CASSIFWGRTYEQYF. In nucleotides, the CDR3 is TGTGCCAGTAGTATTTTTTGGGGGAGGACCTACGAGCAGTACTTC. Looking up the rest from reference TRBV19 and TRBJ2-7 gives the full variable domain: DGGITQSPKYLFRKEGQNVTLSCEQNLNHDAMYWYRQDPGQGLRLIYYSQIVNDFQKGDIAEGYSVSREKKESFPLTVTSAQKNPTAFYLCASSIFWGRTYEQYFGPGTRLTVT.

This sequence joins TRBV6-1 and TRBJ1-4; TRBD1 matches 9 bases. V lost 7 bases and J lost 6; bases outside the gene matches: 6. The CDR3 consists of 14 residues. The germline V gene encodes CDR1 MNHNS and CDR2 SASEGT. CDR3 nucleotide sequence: TGTGCCAGCACCCGACAGGGGGGATATGAAAAACTGTTTTTT. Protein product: CASTRQGGYEKLFF.

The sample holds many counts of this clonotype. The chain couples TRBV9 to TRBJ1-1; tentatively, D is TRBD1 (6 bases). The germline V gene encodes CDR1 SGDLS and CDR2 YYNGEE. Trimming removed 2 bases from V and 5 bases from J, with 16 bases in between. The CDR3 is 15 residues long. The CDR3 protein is CASSVAKGGETEAFF. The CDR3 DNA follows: TGTGCCAGCAGCGTCGCGAAAGGGGGGGAGACTGAAGCTTTCTTT.

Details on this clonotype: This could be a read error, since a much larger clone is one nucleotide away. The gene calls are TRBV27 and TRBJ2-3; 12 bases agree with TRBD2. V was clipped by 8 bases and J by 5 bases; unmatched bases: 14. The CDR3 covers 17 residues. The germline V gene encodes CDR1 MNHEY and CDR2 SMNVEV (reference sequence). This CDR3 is CASSPRLAGEALDTQYF. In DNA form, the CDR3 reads TGTGCCAGCTCACCCCGACTAGCGGGAGAGGCCTTAGATACGCAGTATTTT.

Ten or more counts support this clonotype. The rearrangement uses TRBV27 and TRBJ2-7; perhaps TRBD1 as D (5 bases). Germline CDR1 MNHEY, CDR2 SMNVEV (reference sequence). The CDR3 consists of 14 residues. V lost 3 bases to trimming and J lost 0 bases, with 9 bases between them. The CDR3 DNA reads TGTGCCAGCAGTTTCGAGACAGCCTCCTACGAGCAGTACTTC. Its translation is CASSFETASYEQYF.

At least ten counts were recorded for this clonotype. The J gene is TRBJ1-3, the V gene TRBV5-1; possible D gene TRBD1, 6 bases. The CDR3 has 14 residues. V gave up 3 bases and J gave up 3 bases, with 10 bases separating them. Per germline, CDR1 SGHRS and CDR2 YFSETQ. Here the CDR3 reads CASSSGGYGNTIYF. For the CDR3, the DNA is TGCGCCAGCAGCTCGGGGGGCTATGGAAACACCATATATTTT.

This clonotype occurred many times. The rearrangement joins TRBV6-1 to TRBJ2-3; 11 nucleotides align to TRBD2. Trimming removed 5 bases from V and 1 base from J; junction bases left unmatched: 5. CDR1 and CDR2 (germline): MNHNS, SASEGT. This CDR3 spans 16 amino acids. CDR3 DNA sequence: TGTGCCAGCAGTAAAGAACTAGCGGGGGGCACAGATACGCAGTATTTT. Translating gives CASSKELAGGTDTQYF.

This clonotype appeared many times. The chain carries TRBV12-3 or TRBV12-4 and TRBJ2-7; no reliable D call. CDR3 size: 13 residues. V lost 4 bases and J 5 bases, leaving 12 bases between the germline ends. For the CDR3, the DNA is TGTGCCAGCAGTTATCTAGGCTTCCACGAGCAGTACTTC. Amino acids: CASSYLGFHEQYF.

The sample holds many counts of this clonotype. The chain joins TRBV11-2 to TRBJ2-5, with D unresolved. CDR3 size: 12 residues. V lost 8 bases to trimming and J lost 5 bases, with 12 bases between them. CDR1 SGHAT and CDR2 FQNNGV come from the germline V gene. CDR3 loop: CASGSIGETQYF. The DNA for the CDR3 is TGTGCCAGCGGTAGCATCGGGGAGACCCAGTACTTC.

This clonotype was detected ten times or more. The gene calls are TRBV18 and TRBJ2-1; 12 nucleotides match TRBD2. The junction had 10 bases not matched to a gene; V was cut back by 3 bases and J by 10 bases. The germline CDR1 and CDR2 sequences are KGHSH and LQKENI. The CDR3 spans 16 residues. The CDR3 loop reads CASSPRNGLAGSEQFF. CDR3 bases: TGTGCCAGCTCACCCAGGAACGGACTAGCGGGAAGCGAGCAGTTCTTC. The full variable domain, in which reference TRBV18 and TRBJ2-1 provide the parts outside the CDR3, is NAGVMQNPRHLVRRRGQEARLRCSPMKGHSHVYWYRQLPEEGLKFMVYLQKENIIDESGMPKERFSAEFPKEGPSILRIQQVVRGDSAAYFCASSPRNGLAGSEQFFGPGTRLTVL.

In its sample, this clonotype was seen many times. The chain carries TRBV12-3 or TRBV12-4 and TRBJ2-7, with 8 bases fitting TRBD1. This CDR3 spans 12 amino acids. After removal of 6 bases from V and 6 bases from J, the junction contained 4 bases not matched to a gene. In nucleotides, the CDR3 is TGTGCCAGCAGACCTGGACAGGGCGAGCAGTACTTC. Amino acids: CASRPGQGEQYF.